The 20 T cell receptor beta chains reported below all come from one sample, sequenced in a study of patients and donors after allogeneic stem cell transplantation. TCRdb itself ran the RT-PCR reads through MiXCR, one entry per CDR3 protein. This sample yields 150,000 or so distinct CDR3 sequences, of which 24% are seen a single time; 20% to 30% belongs to the top ten. Sequenced material: blood, either unsorted or a sorted T cell fraction (not recorded which). The receptors shown here come from a human donor who was either an allogeneic HSCT recipient or a stem cell or donor lymphocyte infusion donor (not recorded which). It is not recorded whose cells these are; they may come from a transplant donor.

In its sample, this clonotype was seen many times. The V call is TRBV18, the J call TRBJ1-2; D remains unclear. The CDR3 covers 13 residues. Trimming cost V 8 bases and J 3 bases, with 13 bases left between them. Germline V CDR1 and CDR2: KGHSH, LQKENI. In nucleotides, the CDR3 is TGTGCCAGCAGCCCCGACCGAGACTATGGCTACACCTTC. It translates to CASSPDRDYGYTF.

This clonotype was seen a few times. This chain uses TRBV7-9 with TRBJ2-5; 10 bases fit TRBD2. The CDR3 is 14 residues long. Germline trimming cut 5 bases from V and 5 bases from J; bases unmatched to any gene: 5. From germline, CDR1 is SEHNR and CDR2 FQNEAQ (reference sequence). Here the CDR3 DNA reads TGTGCCAGCAGCCGAGGGACTAGCGCGGAGACCCAGTACTTC. This encodes CASSRGTSAETQYF.

This clonotype came up a few times. The chain recombines TRBV6-6 with TRBJ1-5; possible D gene TRBD1, 5 bases. The CDR3 spans 12 residues. Germline assignment: CDR1 MNHNY and CDR2 SVGAGI (reference sequence). The V and J ends lost 6 bases and 6 bases respectively, with 9 bases between them. This CDR3 is CASSIDSQPQHF. CDR3 sequence (DNA): TGTGCCAGCAGCATAGACAGTCAGCCCCAGCATTTT.

This clonotype has just a few counts. This rearrangement joins TRBV7-7 to TRBJ1-1; D is perhaps TRBD1 (5 bases). The CDR3 has 15 residues. CDR1 and CDR2 from the germline V gene are SSHAT and FNYEAQ (reference sequence). Trimming shortened V by 5 bases and J by 7 bases, and 20 bases separated the two germline ends. This CDR3 reads CASSPAVGGTFEAFF. In nucleotides, the CDR3 is TGTGCCAGCAGCCCTGCCGTTGGGGGGACTTTTGAAGCTTTCTTT. Full variable domain (remainder filled in from reference TRBV7-7 and TRBJ1-1): GAGVSQSPRYKVTKRGQDVTLRCDPISSHATLYWYQQALGQGPEFLTYFNYEAQPDKSGLPSDRFSAERPEGSISTLTIQRTEQRDSAMYRCASSPAVGGTFEAFFGQGTRLTVV.

This clonotype showed up just a few times. The chain combines TRBV29-1 with TRBJ1-1; TRBD1 might be the D (5 bases). CDR1 and CDR2 (germline): SQVTM, ANQGSEA. The CDR3 runs to 13 residues. Trimming stripped 7 bases from V and 0 bases from J, with 12 bases between. CDR3 protein: CSGMTVMNTEAFF. The CDR3 DNA is TGCAGCGGCATGACAGTTATGAACACTGAAGCTTTCTTT.

The genes are TRBV5-1 and TRBJ2-3; D might be TRBD2 (6 bases). This CDR3 spans 14 amino acids. Germline CDR1 reads SGHRS; CDR2 reads YFSETQ. V was pared by 1 base and J by 1 base, with 7 bases between. The chain's CDR3 is CASSLPGGTDTQYF. The CDR3 region has the DNA TGCGCCAGCAGCTTGCCGGGGGGCACAGATACGCAGTATTTT.

The chain carries TRBV6-2 or TRBV6-3 and TRBJ2-7; D tentatively reads TRBD1 or TRBD2 (5 bases each). CDR1 is MNHEY and CDR2 is SVGEGT in the germline V gene. V lost 7 bases to trimming and J lost 7 bases, with 17 bases between them. The CDR3 length is 13 residues. The CDR3 sequence is CASTVNGWGEQYF. DNA for the CDR3: TGTGCCAGCACCGTAAACGGTTGGGGGGAGCAGTACTTC.

CDR3 nucleotides: TGCAGTGCCGGGACTAGCGGGAGAACCAAAAACATTCAGTACTTC. As protein: CSAGTSGRTKNIQYF. The chain carries TRBV20-1 and TRBJ2-4; 14 bases are a match to TRBD2. The CDR3 is made up of 15 amino acids. Per the germline V gene, CDR1 is DFQATT and CDR2 is SNEGSKA (reference sequence). The ends lost 6 bases at V and 2 bases at J; junction bases unmatched: 3.

The sample holds a few counts of this clonotype. The chain employs TRBV18 and TRBJ1-1; possible D gene TRBD1, 5 bases. The CDR3 has 14 amino acids. The germline gives CDR1 KGHSH, CDR2 LQKENI. V gave up 7 bases and J gave up 1 base, with 13 bases separating them. The CDR3 nucleotides are TGTGCCAGCTATGGGGCAGGGCAGAACACTGAAGCTTTCTTT. The encoded protein is CASYGAGQNTEAFF.

A word on this clonotype: At one end, the junction sequence differs from germline, possibly due to a read error. The V gene is TRBV12-3 or TRBV12-4, the J gene TRBJ1-4; D is unresolved. The CDR3 extends over 11 amino acids. The CDR3 bases are TGTGCCAGCAGTTCGTCCCGGGATCTTTATTTT. Its protein is CASSSSRDLYF.

CDR3 amino acids: CASTPGQTDTQYF. CDR3 DNA sequence: TGCGCCAGCACCCCTGGACAGACAGATACGCAGTATTTT. V and J are TRBV5-1 and TRBJ2-3, with a tentative D call TRBD1 (6 bases). V was shortened by 6 bases and J by 3 bases, with 11 bases between the two germline ends. The CDR3 has 13 amino acids. CDR1 and CDR2 (germline): SGHRS, YFSETQ.

This clonotype was picked up many times. V and J are TRBV24-1 and TRBJ1-1, with a weak D call TRBD1 (6 bases). This CDR3 has 13 amino acids. V lost 7 bases, J lost 5 bases, and 13 bases lay in between. Germline V gene sequence: CDR1 KGHDR, CDR2 SFDVKD. The CDR3 sequence: CATSSGGGTEAFF. DNA for the CDR3: TGTGCCACCAGCTCCGGAGGGGGTACTGAAGCTTTCTTT.

V and J are TRBV20-1 and TRBJ1-2; D is unclear. The CDR3 covers 15 residues. Germline loops: CDR1 DFQATT, CDR2 SNEGSKA (reference sequence). The V and J ends lost 0 bases and 4 bases respectively, with 15 bases between them. The CDR3 region is CSARDWFRLGYGYTF. For the CDR3, the DNA is TGCAGTGCTAGAGATTGGTTCCGATTGGGCTATGGCTACACCTTC.

The chain joins TRBV13 to TRBJ2-7; the match to TRBD1 covers 10 bases. V dropped 6 bases and J dropped 7; count of bases not matched to a gene: 6. Germline assignment: CDR1 PRHDT and CDR2 FYEKMQ (reference sequence). The CDR3 totals 13 residues. The CDR3 here is CASSWDRGWEQYF. For the CDR3, the DNA is TGTGCCAGCAGTTGGGACAGGGGTTGGGAGCAGTACTTC. The entire variable domain, with the rest obtained from reference TRBV13 and TRBJ2-7, is as follows: AAGVIQSPRHLIKEKRETATLKCYPIPRHDTVYWYQQGPGQDPQFLISFYEKMQSDKGSIPDRFSAQQFSDYHSELNMSSLELGDSALYFCASSWDRGWEQYFGPGTRLTVT.

The CDR3 nucleotides read TGTGCCAGCAGCTCTAGGATGGGGGCGGGGCCCCTGGATACGCAGTATTTT. Protein: CASSSRMGAGPLDTQYF. The chain combines TRBV7-8 with TRBJ2-3; perhaps D is TRBD1 or TRBD2 (6 bases each). The CDR3 totals 17 residues. The germline CDR1 and CDR2 sequences are SGHVS and FQNEAQ. Trimming removed 4 bases at V and 6 bases at J, with 23 bases between.

The J gene is TRBJ2-5, the V gene TRBV7-2, with 8 bases that match TRBD1. V gave up 5 bases and J gave up 4 bases; unmatched junction bases: 9. The CDR3 loop spans 15 amino acids. Germline V CDR1 and CDR2: SGHTA, FQGNSA. For the CDR3, the DNA is TGTGCCAGCAGCACAGCCGGACAGGGAGGAGAGACCCAGTACTTC. This sequence encodes CASSTAGQGGETQYF.

In its sample, this clonotype was seen many times. The chain has TRBV12-3 or TRBV12-4 and TRBJ1-1; no reliable D call. V was shortened by 2 bases and J by 7 bases, with 14 bases between the two germline ends. This CDR3 contains 14 residues. The CDR3 region is CASSLITLAVEAFF. CDR3 coding DNA: TGTGCCAGCAGTTTAATTACCTTGGCAGTTGAAGCTTTCTTT.

This clonotype has only a few counts. The V and J genes are TRBV3-1 and TRBJ2-7; no clear D gene. Germline assignment: CDR1 LGHDT and CDR2 YNNKEL (reference sequence). The ends were cut back, 0 bases at V and 5 bases at J, with 8 bases in the middle. The CDR3 is 13 amino acids. The CDR3 loop is CASSQEVGNEQYF. CDR3 DNA sequence: TGTGCCAGCAGCCAAGAGGTGGGTAACGAGCAGTACTTC.

The V call is TRBV12-3 or TRBV12-4, the J call TRBJ1-2; D may be TRBD1 (5 bases). The length of the CDR3 is 15 residues. The V end lost 4 bases, the J end lost 4 bases, and 16 bases lay between the germline ends. CDR3 coding DNA: TGTGCCAGCAGTTCCCTAATGGGGCAGAGCTATGGCTACACCTTC. Translating gives CASSSLMGQSYGYTF.

This clonotype came up many times. This chain connects TRBV20-1 to TRBJ1-2; D is possibly TRBD1 (6 bases). The CDR3 runs 13 residues. CDR1 DFQATT and CDR2 SNEGSKA come from the germline V gene (reference sequence). Between the trimmed V and J ends, which lost 5 bases and 2 bases, there was a span of 12 bases. CDR3 in DNA: TGCAGTGCTTCTACAGGGTTAAACTATGGCTACACCTTC. Its translation is CSASTGLNYGYTF.